Reported below is one TCR beta chain. Its antigen is still unknown. Everyone who donated was a healthy bone marrow donor. This record comes from a study of cytomegalovirus exposure and HLA in healthy donors. Points from the study as a whole: Donors were assumed by presence/absence analyses to have roughly uniform sequencing depth. Follow-up analysis seemed to connect common viral pathogens with several of the most significant clusters identified.

This PCR relied on a set of 60 Vbeta primers and 13 Jbeta primers. Assay used: immunoSEQ multiplex PCR; TCRdb lists only in-frame clones, some missing. The sample includes approximately 180,000 clones, approximately 78% seen only once; the top ten take 2% to 2.5%. Input material: PBMCs. The sequence came from a human donor in good health.

CDR3 region: CASSLGGYSYNEQFF. The CDR3 region has the DNA TGTGCCAGCAGTTTGGGGGGTTACTCCTACAATGAGCAGTTCTTC. The V gene is TRBV27, the J gene TRBJ2-1; weak D call: TRBD2 (6 bases). The CDR3 totals 15 residues. Trimming took 3 bases from V and 0 from J, leaving 9 bases between them. Germline CDR1 reads MNHEY; CDR2 reads SMNVEV (reference sequence).